Detailed here is one T cell receptor (beta chain). Its antigen is not identified. TCRdb reprocessed the 5' RACE reads, with one entry per CDR3 protein and no DNA. The table for this sample gives around 380,000 distinct CDR3 sequences. Germline values: CDR1 SNHLY, CDR2 FYNNEI. This CDR3 has 13 residues. The sample belongs to a study of T cells expressing NK-cell markers. Study-level information: Out of eight donors sequenced, seven tested HCMV-seropositive and the remaining one seronegative. General study findings and limits: Questions lingered over whether expanded NKG2C+ T cell clones were HCMV-specific. Topping the CD3+CD56-NKG2C+ fraction as well were these clonotypes, in a few donors.

The sequence derives from a woman between 45 and 60 years old in good health. The specimen sequenced was blood T cells: a sorted CD56 or NKG2C T cell subset, CD4+ or CD8+ T cells, or bulk PBMC T cells (not recorded which). The V call is TRBV2, the J call TRBJ1-1. CDR3 amino acids: CASSAQLNTEAFF.